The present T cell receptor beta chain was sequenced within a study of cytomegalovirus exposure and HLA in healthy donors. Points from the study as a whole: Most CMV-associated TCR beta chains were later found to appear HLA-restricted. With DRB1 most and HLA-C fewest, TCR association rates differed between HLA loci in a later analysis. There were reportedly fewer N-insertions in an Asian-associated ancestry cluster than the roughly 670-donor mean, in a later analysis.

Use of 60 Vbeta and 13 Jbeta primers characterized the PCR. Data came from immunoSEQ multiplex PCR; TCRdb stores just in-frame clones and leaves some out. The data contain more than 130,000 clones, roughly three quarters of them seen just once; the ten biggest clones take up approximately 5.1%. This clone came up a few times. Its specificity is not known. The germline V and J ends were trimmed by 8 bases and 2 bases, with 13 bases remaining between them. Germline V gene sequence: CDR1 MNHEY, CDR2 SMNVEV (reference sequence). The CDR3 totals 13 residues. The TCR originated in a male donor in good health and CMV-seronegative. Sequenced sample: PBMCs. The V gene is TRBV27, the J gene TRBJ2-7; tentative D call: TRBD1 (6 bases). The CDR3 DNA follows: TGTGCCAGCGCGGACAGCCTGACCTACGAGCAGTACTTC. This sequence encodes CASADSLTYEQYF.